This T cell receptor (beta chain) was sequenced for a study of cytomegalovirus exposure and HLA in healthy donors. Study observations and caveats: Earlier findings revealed that most TCR beta V segments proved productive either about 87% or about 30% of the time.

Germline CDR1 LNHDA, CDR2 SQIVND (reference sequence). This CDR3 has 13 amino acids. The V end lost 7 bases, the J end lost 7 bases, and 13 bases lay between the germline ends. Note on this clone: Antigen unknown.

PCR employed 60 Vbeta and 13 Jbeta primers. Produced via immunoSEQ multiplex PCR; TCRdb's table is partial and in-frame only. The sample lists about 50,000 clones, around 70% occurring once. V is TRBV19 and J is TRBJ1-4; no firm D call. The receptor's source is a woman aged 45 to 65 in good health and CMV-seronegative. The sequenced sample consisted of PBMCs. In DNA, the CDR3 is TGTGCCAGTACTGCACCCGGTGGTGAAAAACTGTTTTTT. Protein sequence: CASTAPGGEKLFF.